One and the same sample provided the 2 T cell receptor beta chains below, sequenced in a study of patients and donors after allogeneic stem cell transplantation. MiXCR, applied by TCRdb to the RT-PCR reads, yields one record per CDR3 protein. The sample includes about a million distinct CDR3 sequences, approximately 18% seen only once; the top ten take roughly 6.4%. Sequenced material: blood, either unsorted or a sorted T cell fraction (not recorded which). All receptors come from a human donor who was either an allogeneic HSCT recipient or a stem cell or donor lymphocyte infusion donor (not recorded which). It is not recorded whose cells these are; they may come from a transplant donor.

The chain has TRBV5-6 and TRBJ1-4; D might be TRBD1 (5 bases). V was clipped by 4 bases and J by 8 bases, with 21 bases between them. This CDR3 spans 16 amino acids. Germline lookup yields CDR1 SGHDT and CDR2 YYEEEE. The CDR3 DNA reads TGTGCCAGCAGCCCCACGGGGCGTGGGGCCGGAGAAAAACTGTTTTTT. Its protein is CASSPTGRGAGEKLFF.

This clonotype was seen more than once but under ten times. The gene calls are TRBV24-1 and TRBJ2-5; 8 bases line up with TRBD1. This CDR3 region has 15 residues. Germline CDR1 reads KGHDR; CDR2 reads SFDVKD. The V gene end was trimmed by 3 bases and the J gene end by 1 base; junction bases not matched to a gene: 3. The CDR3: CATSDGTGRQETQYF. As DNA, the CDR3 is TGTGCCACCAGTGATGGGACAGGTCGCCAAGAGACCCAGTACTTC.